The 5 T cell receptor beta chains below all came from one sample that was sequenced in a study of T cells in Graves' hyperthyroidism and ophthalmopathy. Amplification of TCR beta CDR3 regions used RNA as the template. Carried out on the TCR CDR3, a first-round RT-PCR used the HTBI primer set. Via MiXCR, TCRdb re-called the multiplex PCR reads, giving one row per CDR3 protein. The table lists over 500,000 distinct CDR3 sequences, 17% of them singletons. Sequencing used blood. These receptors were obtained from a woman between 18 and 29 years old with Graves' ophthalmopathy.

This clonotype was counted ten times or more. The rearrangement joins TRBV3-1 to TRBJ2-3; no clear D gene. CDR1 and CDR2 from the germline V gene are LGHDT and YNNKEL (reference sequence). V shed 1 base and J shed 10 bases, with 9 bases lying between them. This CDR3 is built from 12 residues. The CDR3 here is CASSQGAVAQYF. The CDR3 DNA sequence: TGTGCCAGCAGCCAAGGAGCCGTAGCGCAGTATTTT.

This clonotype has at least ten counts. The J gene is TRBJ2-7, the V gene TRBV28, with a possible D match to TRBD2 (5 bases). The CDR3 is made up of 13 amino acids. Trimming stripped 3 bases from V and 3 bases from J, with 9 bases between. The germline CDR1 and CDR2 sequences are MDHEN and SYDVKM. The CDR3 loop reads CASSFTGIYEQYF. The CDR3 DNA reads TGTGCCAGCAGTTTTACGGGGATCTACGAGCAGTACTTC.

This clonotype was counted at least ten times. This chain links TRBV7-2 with TRBJ1-4, with D possibly matching TRBD1 (5 bases). The CDR3 runs to 14 residues. V was cut by 3 bases and J by 8 bases, with 13 bases left in between. Per germline, CDR1 SGHTA and CDR2 FQGNSA. CDR3 coding DNA: TGTGCCAGCAGCTTGGACCGGGGGAGAGAAAAACTGTTTTTT. Its translation is CASSLDRGREKLFF.

This clonotype was observed many times. The chain recombines TRBV2 with TRBJ2-5; D may be TRBD2 (5 bases). The V gene lost 6 bases and the J gene lost 7 bases, with 6 bases spanning the gap. This CDR3 region has 10 residues. Germline-derived CDR1 and CDR2 are SNHLY and FYNNEI. For the CDR3, the DNA is TGTGCCAGCAGCCGGGGGACCCAGTACTTC. Its protein product is CASSRGTQYF.

The chain employs TRBV3-1 and TRBJ1-3; D not certain. Germline values: CDR1 LGHDT, CDR2 YNNKEL (reference sequence). V was shortened by 4 bases and J by 2 bases, with 12 bases between the two germline ends. The CDR3 consists of 15 residues. Here the CDR3 reads CASSRLNPTGNTIYF. CDR3 nucleotide sequence: TGTGCCAGCAGCCGACTAAACCCGACTGGAAACACCATATATTTT.